The entry below describes one T cell receptor beta chain. The target antigen is unknown. This sample is drawn from a study of T cell responses to AZD1222 COVID-19 vaccine. Whole-study findings and limits: Clonal diversity may have been underestimated, and the donors were mostly white British, with more females than males.

Clones were read by immunoSEQ multiplex PCR, and TCRdb kept only the in-frame ones, dropping some. The repertoire holds around 200,000 clones, with approximately 95% as singletons. This clonotype originated in an adult in good health. Sequenced material: peripheral blood, taken on day 0 of AZD1222 vaccination.

CDR3 bases: TGTGCCAGTAGTTCCTACGGGGCAGGGACTGGAAACACCATATATTTT. Amino acids: CASSSYGAGTGNTIYF. This chain links TRBV19 with TRBJ1-3; a weak D match, TRBD1 (5 bases). The germline V gene encodes CDR1 LNHDA and CDR2 SQIVND (reference sequence). V was clipped by 5 bases and J by 2 bases, with 16 bases between them. This CDR3 comprises 16 residues.